The T cell receptor beta chain under discussion was sequenced for a study of blood T cells in healthy people across ages. A second PCR, run for about 6 to 11 cycles, used a sample-barcoded 5' primer plus a J-beta primer mix. Using its own MiXCR run on the 5' RACE reads, TCRdb lists one record per CDR3 protein. The repertoire holds about a million distinct CDR3 sequences, more than 30% seen once, with roughly 14% in the top ten. Germline V lookup: CDR1 SGDLS, CDR2 YYNGEE. The CDR3 runs 15 residues. Trimming shortened V by 0 bases and J by 4 bases, and 8 bases separated the two germline ends. This clonotype was counted between two and nine times.

Sequencing was performed on blood. This chain joins TRBV9 and TRBJ1-6, with D tentatively TRBD1 (6 bases). The sequence derives from a man younger than 35 in good health. CDR3 bases: TGTGCCAGCAGCGTAGCGGGGGCTTATAATTCACCCCTCCACTTT. This translates into CASSVAGAYNSPLHF.